What follows are 15 T cell receptor beta chains derived from one specimen sequenced in a study of shared clonotypes between healthy human individuals. Measured with immunoSEQ multiplex PCR; TCRdb has only the in-frame clones, and not every one. Of roughly 1 million clones detected, roughly 80% appear once; the ten largest clones hold approximately 1.3%. Sequencing input: memory CD4+ T cells sorted from blood. Noted subset: CD45RA-negative fraction. Source of these receptors: a man between 18 and 35 years old in good health.

The V gene is TRBV30, the J gene TRBJ1-4; 7 bases line up with TRBD1. Germline V gives CDR1 GTSNPN, CDR2 SVGIG (reference sequence). With V trimmed by 4 bases and J by 1 base, 6 bases remained unmatched. This CDR3 has 15 amino acids. CDR3 residues: CAWKRGLGTNEKLFF. CDR3 bases: TGTGCCTGGAAAAGGGGGCTAGGAACTAATGAAAAACTGTTTTTT.

This sequence joins TRBV11-2 and TRBJ2-7, with 12 bases that match TRBD2. Germline CDR1 is SGHAT and CDR2 is FQNNGV. J gave up 4 bases and V 3 bases, and 1 base lay outside the gene matches. The CDR3 loop spans 14 amino acids. CDR3 nucleotides: TGTGCCAGCAGCTTTACTAGCGGGAGGTACGAGCAGTACTTC. This encodes CASSFTSGRYEQYF.

The chain recombines TRBV7-9 with TRBJ2-3; 9 bases map to TRBD2. This CDR3 has 16 amino acids. V was pared by 2 bases and J by 5 bases, with 8 bases of the junction left unmatched. From germline, CDR1 is SEHNR and CDR2 FQNEAQ (reference sequence). The CDR3 DNA follows: TGTGCCAGCAGCTTATATAGCGGGGGAAATGGAGATACGCAGTATTTT. This gives the protein CASSLYSGGNGDTQYF.

The chain has TRBV6-1 and TRBJ2-1; D is ambiguous. Germline CDR1 and CDR2: MNHNS and SASEGT. V was pared by 4 bases and J by 10 bases, with 8 bases between. This CDR3 is 11 amino acids long. The CDR3 sequence: CASSAFQEQFF. CDR3 coding DNA: TGTGCCAGCAGTGCGTTCCAGGAGCAGTTCTTC.

This chain connects TRBV5-1 to TRBJ2-1; 11 nucleotides match TRBD2. Trimming removed 1 base from V and 4 bases from J; junction bases left unmatched: 4. The germline CDR1 and CDR2 sequences are SGHRS and YFSETQ. The CDR3 sequence is 16 residues long. This CDR3 reads CASSLSASGGYNEQFF. CDR3 sequence (DNA): TGCGCCAGCAGCTTGTCGGCTAGCGGGGGGTACAATGAGCAGTTCTTC.

The rearrangement links TRBV19 to TRBJ1-1; 8 nucleotides agree with TRBD1. Germline values: CDR1 LNHDA, CDR2 SQIVND (reference sequence). The CDR3 is 18 amino acids. V lost 3 bases, J lost 10 bases, and 22 bases stayed unmatched. CDR3 in amino acids: CASSMTVRDRPTDAGAFF. The DNA of the CDR3 is TGTGCCAGTAGTATGACCGTTAGGGACAGGCCAACAGATGCTGGAGCTTTCTTT.

The gene calls are TRBV19 and TRBJ2-7; D is perhaps TRBD1 (6 bases). CDR1 and CDR2 from the germline V gene are LNHDA and SQIVND (reference sequence). The CDR3 spans 14 residues. Trimming removed 8 bases at V and 5 bases at J, with 19 bases between. The CDR3, as DNA: TGTGCCAGTTCTGGGGTTGGAAGGGGGAACGAGCAGTACTTC. Protein: CASSGVGRGNEQYF.

The chain carries TRBV6-6 and TRBJ1-3; D is perhaps TRBD1 (5 bases). In germline, CDR1 is MNHNY, CDR2 SVGAGI (reference sequence). The CDR3 has 16 amino acids. The V end was cut by 5 bases, the J end by 0 bases, with 14 bases between. The CDR3 sequence is CASSKTANRSGNTIYF. DNA of the CDR3: TGTGCCAGCAGTAAGACAGCCAACCGCTCTGGAAACACCATATATTTT.

Note on this clone: Other DNA sequences in this sample translate to the same CDR3. The rearrangement uses TRBV7-3 and TRBJ2-2; weak D call: TRBD2 (5 bases). The CDR3 is 13 amino acids. V lost 2 bases, J lost 4 bases, and 5 bases lay in between. Germline CDR1 reads SGHTA; CDR2 reads FQGTGA. CDR3 bases: TGTGCCAGCAGCTTACGGGGCACCGGGGAGCTGTTTTTT. This sequence encodes CASSLRGTGELFF.

This clone was counted ten times or more. The rearrangement joins TRBV10-3 to TRBJ1-5; perhaps TRBD1 as D (5 bases). Trimming took off 7 bases at V and 5 bases at J, with 6 bases between the two ends. The CDR3 consists of 11 residues. Germline V gene lookup returns CDR1 ENHRY and CDR2 SYGVKD. The CDR3 DNA follows: TGTGCCATCAAAGGGGATCAGCCCCAGCATTTT. This gives the protein CAIKGDQPQHF.

The chain is built from TRBV7-8 and TRBJ2-1; 9 bases line up with TRBD1. The CDR3 extends over 15 amino acids. Germline assignment: CDR1 SGHVS and CDR2 FQNEAQ. V lost 5 bases and J lost 4; bases outside the gene matches: 6. The CDR3 coding sequence is TGTGCCAGCAGCCCGGGACAGGGTAGGTACAATGAGCAGTTCTTC. Translating gives CASSPGQGRYNEQFF.

The chain carries TRBV6-6 and TRBJ1-1, with 8 bases aligning to TRBD1. J was trimmed by 2 bases and V by 6 bases; bases with no gene match: 5. CDR3 size: 14 residues. Germline V gene sequence: CDR1 MNHNY, CDR2 SVGAGI (reference sequence). CDR3 in amino acids: CASSLTGVNTEAFF. DNA for the CDR3: TGTGCCAGCAGCCTGACAGGGGTAAACACTGAAGCTTTCTTT.

This chain joins TRBV21-1 and TRBJ2-7; the DNA was not used to check the table's D call, TRBD1. TRBV21-1 is flagged as a pseudogene. CDR3 size: 15 residues. CDR3 in amino acids: CASSKRRPWGPEQYF. The CDR3 DNA is TGTGCCAGCAGCAAACGACGGCCTTGGGGGCCCGAGCAGTACTTC.

The chain employs TRBV30 and TRBJ2-1, with 8 bases fitting TRBD1. Germline loops: CDR1 GTSNPN, CDR2 SVGIG (reference sequence). CDR3 size: 13 residues. The V gene end was trimmed by 3 bases and the J gene end by 12 bases; junction bases not matched to a gene: 10. The CDR3 loop is CAWRKTGAPRQFF. The CDR3 DNA sequence: TGTGCCTGGAGGAAGACAGGGGCCCCGAGGCAGTTCTTC.

V is TRBV21-1 and J is TRBJ1-1. TRBV21-1 is tagged as a pseudogene. CDR3 length: 15 residues. The CDR3 loop is CAPTPSVFMNTEAFF. Here the CDR3 DNA reads TGTGCCCCCACTCCCTCGGTTTTCATGAACACTGAAGCTTTCTTT.